Sequencing of this T cell receptor (beta chain) was carried out in a study of blood T cell repertoires in COVID-19. At the level of the study: Donors in the United States, Italy and Spain gave samples during acute or convalescent COVID-19. Sources were T cells, B-cell-depleted T cells, or PBMCs; the material itself was cDNA or gDNA.

Under the authors' procedure: Nucleated cell number was recorded as an estimate derived from reference gene primer amplification. The protocol was immunoSEQ multiplex PCR, while the TCRdb copy is restricted to in-frame clones and leaves out a portion. The V and J calls and clone size come from that table; D and trimming were worked out from the DNA. The repertoire holds about 260,000 clones, with around 87% as singletons. The TCR originated in a woman aged 35 to 49 who had recovered from COVID-19. The material sequenced was peripheral blood.

The CDR3 bases are TGTGCCAGCTCACCACAAGCCCAGGTCACAGATACGCAGTATTTT. Its protein product is CASSPQAQVTDTQYF. The V and J genes are TRBV18 and TRBJ2-3; no reliable D call. From germline, CDR1 is KGHSH and CDR2 LQKENI. This CDR3 contains 15 residues. Trimming shortened V by 1 base and J by 2 bases, and 10 bases separated the two germline ends.